Reported below is one T cell receptor (beta chain). Trimming shortened V by 0 bases and J by 8 bases, and 5 bases separated the two germline ends. This CDR3 has 13 residues. Germline-derived CDR1 and CDR2 are SGHAT and FQNNGV. This specimen comes from a study of blood T cell repertoires in COVID-19. Study information: Samples of COVID-19 (acute and convalescent) were obtained from the United States, Italy and Spain.

The protocol was immunoSEQ multiplex PCR, while the TCRdb copy is restricted to in-frame clones and leaves out a portion. The sample shows approximately 99,000 clones, around 79% of them seen only once. The TCR sequence derives from a woman older than 75 with active or convalescent COVID-19. The sample taken for sequencing was peripheral blood. The rearrangement joins TRBV11-2 to TRBJ1-6; no firm D call. The CDR3 protein is CASSLETDSPLHF. CDR3 bases: TGTGCCAGCAGCTTAGAAACGGATTCACCCCTCCACTTT.